This entry is about one T cell receptor beta chain. The sample is drawn from a study of shared clonotypes between healthy human individuals. Sequenced by immunoSEQ multiplex PCR; TCRdb stores in-frame clones only, minus some. Here the sample spans 950,000 to 1,200,000 clones, around three quarters being singletons. Per germline, CDR1 GTSNPN and CDR2 SVGIG (reference sequence). After removal of 4 bases from V and 5 bases from J, the junction contained 12 bases not matched to a gene. The CDR3 contains 17 residues. The chain uses TRBV30 and TRBJ2-2, with 11 bases aligning to TRBD2. The origin of this receptor is a man between 18 and 35 years old in good health. Some clones in this sample may be carry-over from other donors' samples. The specimen sequenced was memory CD4+ T cells from PBMCs. Subset defined: CD45RA-negative fraction. This CDR3 is CAWNVAGGIGGTGELFF. For the CDR3, the DNA is TGTGCCTGGAATGTAGCGGGAGGGATTGGGGGGACCGGGGAGCTGTTTTTT. The complete variable domain, with remaining parts taken from reference TRBV30 and TRBJ2-2, reads SQTIHQWPATLVQPVGSPLSLECTVEGTSNPNLYWYRQAAGRGLQLLFYSVGIGQISSEVPQNLSASRPQDRQFILSSKKLLLSDSGFYLCAWNVAGGIGGTGELFFGEGSRLTVL.